The TCR beta chain under discussion was sequenced for a study of OX40 agonist ivuxolimab in advanced cancers. Study at large: Three patients showed partial responses: one hepatocellular carcinoma and two cutaneous melanoma cases.

Study-wide points: Clonal expansion was among the lowest in partial responders at 0.1-3.0 mg/kg, especially CD8+.

In its sample, this clone was seen once. Its target is not known. The V gene's germline CDR1 is SGHNT and CDR2 YENEEA. The CDR3 totals 15 residues. Trimming at V came to 1 base and at J to 5 bases, leaving 3 bases not matched to a gene. Assay: immunoSEQ multiplex PCR; the TCRdb copy retains only in-frame clones and omits some. Among almost 80,000 clones listed, under 85% were seen once. Anyone with autoimmune disease history or systemic immunosuppression was excluded. Blood got drawn at baseline, again on cycle 4 day 1, and then on cycle 7 day 1. The TCR was taken from an adult with an advanced solid tumor such as melanoma, head and neck, liver or kidney cancer. This chain connects TRBV11-3 to TRBJ2-1, with TRBD2 matching 9 bases. This specimen was CD4+ or CD8+ T cells sorted from blood, taken in a trial of the OX40 agonist ivuxolimab. CDR3 DNA sequence: TGTGCCAGCAGCTTAGTAGCGGGAGTCCACAATGAGCAGTTCTTC. Translating it yields CASSLVAGVHNEQFF.